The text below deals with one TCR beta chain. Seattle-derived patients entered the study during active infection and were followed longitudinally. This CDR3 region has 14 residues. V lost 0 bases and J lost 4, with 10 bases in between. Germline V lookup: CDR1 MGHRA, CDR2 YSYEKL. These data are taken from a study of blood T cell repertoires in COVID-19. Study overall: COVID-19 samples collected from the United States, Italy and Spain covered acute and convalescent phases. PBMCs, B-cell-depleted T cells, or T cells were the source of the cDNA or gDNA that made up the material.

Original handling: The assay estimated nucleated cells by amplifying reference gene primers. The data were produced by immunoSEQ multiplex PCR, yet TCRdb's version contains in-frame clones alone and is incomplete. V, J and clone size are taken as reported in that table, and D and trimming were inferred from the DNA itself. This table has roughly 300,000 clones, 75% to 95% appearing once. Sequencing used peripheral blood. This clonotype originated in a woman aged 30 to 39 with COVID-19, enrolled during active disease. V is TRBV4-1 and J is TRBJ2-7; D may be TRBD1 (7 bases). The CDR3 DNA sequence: TGCGCCAGCAGCCAAGATCCAGGGGGGTACGAGCAGTACTTC. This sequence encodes CASSQDPGGYEQYF.